Below, one TCR beta chain is given with its context. The antigen is undetermined. The study reverse transcribed the entire isolated RNA, so it sequenced expressed TCRB transcripts. TCRdb keeps only in-frame clones here, not all; method: immunoSEQ multiplex PCR. The table records some 640,000 clones, around 15% of them present only once. This entry comes from a study of beta chain features in type 1 diabetes. Broader study findings: For Type 1 diabetes patients, all four CD4+ subsets carried TCRB CDR3s that were moderately but significantly shorter.

Deletions cut 0 bases from V and 8 bases from J, with 19 bases between. This CDR3 has 15 residues. Germline V gene data show CDR1 as GTSNPN and CDR2 as SVGIG (reference sequence). The TCR originated in a young man with type 1 diabetes. This chain connects TRBV30 to TRBJ1-2, with a possible D match to TRBD1 (6 bases). Source material: naive CD4+ T cells from blood. The CDR3 DNA is TGTGCCTGGAGTGTCCGGTCACTTGGGGGCATGGGCTACACCTTC. Protein sequence: CAWSVRSLGGMGYTF.